One sample yielded the 5 T cell receptor beta chains listed below, sequenced in a study of regulatory T cells in long-lasting Graves disease. The time point: persistent/refractory GD, antithyroid drugs over 5 years with positive TRAb. PBMC RNA served as the TCR library source. Building of the TCR beta libraries involved iRepertoire HTBI primers and Arm-PCR of CDR3 regions. TCRdb used MiXCR to reprocess the multiplex PCR reads, holding one entry per CDR3 protein. This table has 350,000 to 450,000 distinct CDR3 sequences, 21% appearing once. Source: peripheral blood mononuclear cells (PBMCs), taken when the disease was refractory, from a patient treated with antithyroid drugs. These receptors were collected from a female donor with Graves disease.

The gene calls are TRBV5-5 and TRBJ1-2; D possibly corresponds to TRBD1 (5 bases). Trimming pared 1 base from V and 2 bases from J, leaving 9 bases between. Germline CDR1 SGHKS, CDR2 YYEKEE (reference sequence). The CDR3 covers 14 residues. The CDR3 here is CASSLWEGNYGYTF. The CDR3 DNA sequence: TGTGCCAGCAGCTTGTGGGAGGGGAACTATGGCTACACCTTC. The variable domain in full, completed from reference TRBV5-5 and TRBJ1-2, reads DAGVTQSPTHLIKTRGQQVTLRCSPISGHKSVSWYQQVLGQGPQFIFQYYEKEERGRGNFPDRFSARQFPNYSSELNVNALLLGDSALYLCASSLWEGNYGYTFGSGTRLTVV.

The chain carries TRBV12-3 or TRBV12-4 and TRBJ2-7, with 8 positions matching TRBD1. V shed 5 bases and J 4 bases; nucleotides not matched to a gene: 7. CDR3 length equals 14 residues. This chain's CDR3 is CASSKTGESYEQYF. In DNA form, the CDR3 reads TGTGCCAGCAGTAAGACAGGGGAAAGTTACGAGCAGTACTTC.

The table lists this clonotype with many counts. V is TRBV13 and J is TRBJ2-7, with TRBD2 identical over 9 bases. Germline V gene sequence: CDR1 PRHDT, CDR2 FYEKMQ (reference sequence). J was trimmed by 5 bases and V by 3 bases; bases with no gene match: 5. The CDR3 length is 14 residues. The CDR3 sequence: CASSLPGLANEQYF. CDR3 DNA: TGTGCCAGCAGCTTGCCGGGACTAGCCAACGAGCAGTACTTC.

This clonotype was observed at least ten times. V and J are TRBV28 and TRBJ2-7, with TRBD1 matching 9 bases. With V trimmed by 6 bases and J by 6 bases, 15 bases remained unmatched. CDR3 size: 16 residues. CDR1 MDHEN and CDR2 SYDVKM come from the germline V gene. CDR3 in amino acids: CASSYGDREIYGEQYF. The CDR3 nucleotides are TGTGCCAGCAGCTATGGGGACAGGGAGATCTACGGCGAGCAGTACTTC.

This clonotype was observed many times. The V and J genes are TRBV28 and TRBJ2-2, with a possible D match to TRBD1 (5 bases). Germline values: CDR1 MDHEN, CDR2 SYDVKM. Trimming removed 3 bases at V and 1 base at J, with 12 bases between. The CDR3 sequence is 16 residues long. CDR3 sequence reads: CASSLPNTGNTGELFF. CDR3 sequence (DNA): TGTGCCAGCAGTTTGCCAAACACAGGGAACACCGGGGAGCTGTTTTTT.